This is a list of T cell receptor beta chains from one sample in a study of Ad26.COV2.S vaccination and SARS-CoV-2 variants. Profiling relied on immunoSEQ multiplex PCR, and the TCRdb table lists in-frame clones only, not all of them. Among roughly 320,000 clones listed, 86% were seen once. Sequenced here: peripheral blood, sampled in a trial of Ad26.COV2.S vaccine versus placebo. These receptors were obtained from a person aged 18 to 65 who received the Ad26.COV2.S COVID-19 vaccine or a placebo. CDR3s include the opening cysteine and the closing phenylalanine or tryptophan. A D gene is named only where the DNA matches it firmly. Not all rows give a size; the values are once, few, many and, for expanded clones, a class.

V	J	size	D	DNA	CDR3
TRBV11-2	TRBJ1-1	.	.	TGTGCCAGCAGCTTCCGAATGAACACTGAAGCTTTCTTT	CASSFRMNTEAFF
TRBV7-9	TRBJ2-1	.	TRBD2	TGTGCCAGCAGCTTATTAGCGGGGGGGCCCAATGAGCAGTTCTTC	CASSLLAGGPNEQFF
TRBV18	TRBJ1-4	.	.	TGTGCCAGCTCACCAGAACCCATTGGTAGAAGACTGTTTTTT	CASSPEPIGRRLFF
TRBV7-2	TRBJ1-2	.	TRBD1	TGTGCCAGCAGCTTATACGGCGGACAGGTCATAGCAGCTAACTATGGCTACACCTTC	CASSLYGGQVIAANYGYTF
TRBV7-9	TRBJ2-2	.	.	TGTGCCAGCAGCTCTCAGGGGAAACTCGTAGCGAACACCGGGGAGCTGTTTTTT	CASSSQGKLVANTGELFF
TRBV3-1/TRBV3-2	TRBJ2-2	few	.	TGTGCCAGCAGCCTAAACGGGGTACGGGCCGGGGAGCTGTTTTTT	CASSLNGVRAGELFF
TRBV3-1/TRBV3-2	TRBJ1-2	.	TRBD1	TGTGCCAGCAGCCAGTATAGGGGGCGGTTAGGCTACACCTTC	CASSQYRGRLGYTF
TRBV5-1	TRBJ2-3	.	TRBD2	TGCGCCAGCAGCTTCCTGACTAGCGGGGGGTTAGATACGCAGTATTTT	CASSFLTSGGLDTQYF
TRBV19	TRBJ1-3	.	.	TGTGCCAGTACTATGGGGGTTTTCTCTGGAAACACCATATATTTT	CASTMGVFSGNTIYF
TRBV7-7	TRBJ2-2	.	.	TGTGCTAGCAGCGTAAACGGGGGCAACGCGAACACCGGGGAGCTGTTTTTT	CASSVNGGNANTGELFF
TRBV7-2	TRBJ1-4	.	TRBD1	TGTGCCAGCAGCTTAGCGGGGACAGGGGTCGAAAAACTGTTTTTT	CASSLAGTGVEKLFF
TRBV30	TRBJ2-7	.	TRBD1	TGTGCCTGGACCGCCGGGACAGGGGTTTCGCGCCATCGATTC	CAWTAGTGVSRHRF
TRBV5-4	TRBJ2-3	.	.	TGTGCCAGCAGCCAAAATACAGATACGCAGTATTTT	CASSQNTDTQYF
TRBV5-6	TRBJ1-2	few	.	TGTGCCAGCAGCTTGGTGGATGGGGCGGGCTATGGCTACACCTTC	CASSLVDGAGYGYTF
TRBV5-1	TRBJ2-1	.	TRBD1	TGCGCCAGCATGGAGGGACAGGGCGGTCGCAATGAGCAGTTCTTC	CASMEGQGGRNEQFF
TRBV10-3	TRBJ2-3	once	TRBD1	TGTGCCATCAGACCCGGGACAGTTGGATTAACAGATACGCAGTATTTT	CAIRPGTVGLTDTQYF
TRBV5-1	TRBJ1-4	.	.	TGCGCCAGCAGCCCCTCCGACGGGAGGACTAATGAAAAACTGTTTTTT	CASSPSDGRTNEKLFF
TRBV20-1	TRBJ1-3	many	.	TGCAGTGCTAGTGAAGGGAATGGAAACACCATATATTTT	CSASEGNGNTIYF
TRBV7-4	TRBJ1-5	.	.	TGTGCCAGCAGCTTAGTAAGTGGCTTCGATCAGCCCCAGCATTTT	CASSLVSGFDQPQHF
TRBV4-3	TRBJ1-5	.	.	TGCGCCAGCAGCCAAGATGAGGGACGGCCCCAGCATTTT	CASSQDEGRPQHF
TRBV21-1	TRBJ1-5	.	.	TGTGCCAGCAGCAACACCCCGGACAGAGGAGCGAGCAATCAGCCCCAGCATTTT	CASSNTPDRGASNQPQHF
TRBV19	TRBJ2-6	once	.	TGTGCCACCCGTACGGGCTCTGGGGCCAACGTCCTGACTTTC	CATRTGSGANVLTF
TRBV7-9	TRBJ1-6	once	TRBD1	TGTGCCAGCAGCTTTCCGGGACAGTATAATTCACCCCTCCACTTT	CASSFPGQYNSPLHF
TRBV25-1	TRBJ1-1	.	.	TGTGCCAGCAGTGAATCCTCCGGGGTGTTCGGAACTGAAGCTTTCTTT	CASSESSGVFGTEAFF
TRBV5-1	TRBJ2-5	few	.	TGCGCCAGCAGCCCTCCGGGACGTAGCGACGAGACCCAGTACTTC	CASSPPGRSDETQYF
TRBV7-9	TRBJ1-1	few	TRBD1	TGTGCCAGCAACACAGGGGATACTGAAGCTTTCTTT	CASNTGDTEAFF
TRBV12-3/TRBV12-4	TRBJ1-2	.	.	TGTGCCAGCAGTGCTTCGAGGATCCATGGCTACACCTTC	CASSASRIHGYTF
TRBV7-2	TRBJ2-2	.	.	TGTGCCAGCCGGGGCCCGAACACCGGGGAGCTGTTTTTT	CASRGPNTGELFF
TRBV6-5	TRBJ1-4	.	.	TGTGCCAGCAGCAGACAGTCTGGACTGTTTTTT	CASSRQSGLFF
TRBV9	TRBJ2-1	.	TRBD2	TGTGCCAGCAGCGTAGGGGGGACTAGCGCCGGATCCAATGAGCAGTTCTTC	CASSVGGTSAGSNEQFF
TRBV7-2	TRBJ1-1	.	.	TGTGCCAGCAGCTTGGTCCAGGGGATAACTGAAGCTTTCTTT	CASSLVQGITEAFF
TRBV18	TRBJ1-1	.	.	TGTGCCAGCTCCCCTGCCCGGGGGTCTGAAGCTTTCTTT	CASSPARGSEAFF
TRBV6-5	TRBJ2-1	.	.	TGTGCCAGCACTCCAACGCCTCTGCGGGAGCAGTTCTTC	CASTPTPLREQFF
TRBV7-6	TRBJ1-5	.	.	TGTGCCAGCAGCCCGCAAGAGGGGAGCAATCAGCCCCAGCATTTT	CASSPQEGSNQPQHF
TRBV30	TRBJ1-2	.	.	TGTGCCTGGAGCCCCCGGGCTGGCTACACCTTC	CAWSPRAGYTF
TRBV9	TRBJ2-1	.	.	TGTGCCAGCAGCGTAAGCAGGAACAATGAGCAGTTCTTC	CASSVSRNNEQFF
TRBV3-1/TRBV3-2	TRBJ1-1	.	.	TGTGCCAGCAGCCCACCCGGGGGGGCAGAGAACACTGAAGCTTTCTTT	CASSPPGGAENTEAFF
TRBV28	TRBJ2-5	once	TRBD1	TGTGCCAGCAGTTTCCGGACAGGGCTTTCGTTAGAGACCCAGTACTTC	CASSFRTGLSLETQYF
TRBV18	TRBJ1-1	.	.	TGTGCCAGCTCACCCAAAAGACGCCCTGAAGCTTTCTTT	CASSPKRRPEAFF
TRBV2	TRBJ2-2	few	TRBD2	TGTGCCAGCAGTTCCCCGGGACTAGGGTCCGGGGAGCTGTTTTTT	CASSSPGLGSGELFF
TRBV24-1	TRBJ1-4	.	.	TGTGCCACCAGTGATTTTCCGGGGCCTCTTCTTTTT	CATSDFPGPLLF
TRBV13	TRBJ1-1	.	.	TGTGCCAGCAGCTTAGGAGTGAACACTGAAGCTTTCTTT	CASSLGVNTEAFF
TRBV6-2/TRBV6-3	TRBJ1-2	few	.	TGTGCCAGCAGCCCCGTGGGCTATGGCTACACCTTC	CASSPVGYGYTF
TRBV25-1	TRBJ1-1	.	.	TGTGCCAGCAGAGACCAGGCCCTCGAAGCTTTCTTT	CASRDQALEAFF
TRBV5-4	TRBJ1-1	.	.	TGTGCCAGCAACGCGAGGGGGGGGTACACTGAAGCTTTCTTT	CASNARGGYTEAFF